This TCR beta chain stems from a study of T cells after yellow fever vaccination. TCRdb re-called the 5' RACE reads with MiXCR, one entry per CDR3 protein. The profile shows 150,000 or so distinct CDR3 sequences, about a tenth of them singletons. Germline CDR1 reads MGHDK; CDR2 reads SYGVNS. The CDR3 covers 14 residues. V lost 4 bases, J lost 6 bases, and 5 bases stayed unmatched. The source of this sequence is a man aged 18 to 29 who received the YFV17D yellow fever vaccine. Material: CD8+ T cells sorted from PBMCs, obtained 45 days after the yellow fever booster vaccination. The V gene is TRBV25-1, the J gene TRBJ1-1, with 10 bases that match TRBD1. The CDR3 region has the DNA TGTGCCAGCAGTGTACGGGACAGGGGATCTGAAGCTTTCTTT. Its translation: CASSVRDRGSEAFF.